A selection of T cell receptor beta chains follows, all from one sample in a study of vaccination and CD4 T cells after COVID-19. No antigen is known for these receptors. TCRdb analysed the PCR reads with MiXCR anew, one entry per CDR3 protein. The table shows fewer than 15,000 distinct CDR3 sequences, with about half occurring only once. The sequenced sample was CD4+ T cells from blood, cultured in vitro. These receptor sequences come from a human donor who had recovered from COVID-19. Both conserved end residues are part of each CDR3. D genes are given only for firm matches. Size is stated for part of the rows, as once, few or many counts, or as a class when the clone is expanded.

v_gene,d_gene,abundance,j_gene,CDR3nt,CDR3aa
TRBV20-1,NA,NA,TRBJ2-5,TGCAGTGCTAGACCACGGGGCCTCCAAGAGACCCAGTACTTC,CSARPRGLQETQYF
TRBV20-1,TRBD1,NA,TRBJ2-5,TGCAGTGCTCGCAGGGGGCAAGAGACCCAGTACTTC,CSARRGQETQYF
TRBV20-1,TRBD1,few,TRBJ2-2,TGCAGTGCTAGATTTTCGCGGACAGGGGACGGGGAGCTGTTTTTT,CSARFSRTGDGELFF
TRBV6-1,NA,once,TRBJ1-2,TGTGCCAGCAGTGAAATCGGCGGGGGCTATGGCTACACCTTC,CASSEIGGGYGYTF
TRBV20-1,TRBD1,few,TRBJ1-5,TGCAGTGCTCAACGGGACAGGGTGGTGCCCCAGCATTTT,CSAQRDRVVPQHF
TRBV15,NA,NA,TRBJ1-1,TGTGCCACCAGCAGAGTTTCGAACACTGAAGCTTTCTTT,CATSRVSNTEAFF
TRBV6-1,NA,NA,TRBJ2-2,TGTGCCAGCAGTGAAGGGCAAGCTAAGGGCGGGGAGCTGTTTTTT,CASSEGQAKGGELFF
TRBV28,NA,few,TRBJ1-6,TGTGCCACCCCGGGCCTCACGTCGGATTCACCCCTCCACTTT,CATPGLTSDSPLHF
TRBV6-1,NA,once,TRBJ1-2,TGTGCCAGCACCACTCTACAGGGAAACTATGGCTACACCTTC,CASTTLQGNYGYTF
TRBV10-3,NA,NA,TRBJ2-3,TGTGCCATCAGTAGTCCTCCGAGACAGCAGCCAGATACGCAGTATTTT,CAISSPPRQQPDTQYF
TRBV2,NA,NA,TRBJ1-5,TGTGCCAGCACCCCGTCACTACAGCTTAGCAATCAGCCCCAGCATTTT,CASTPSLQLSNQPQHF